This T cell receptor beta chain was sequenced in a study of glioma-infiltrating T cells. Amplification of TCR alpha and beta CDR3 regions from RNA used iRepertoire nested multiplex PCR. For one-step reverse transcription and amplification, 100-400 ng of tissue mRNA or PBMC total RNA was used. Each CDR3 protein gets one entry after TCRdb re-called the multiplex PCR reads with MiXCR. The sample lists 300,000 to 400,000 distinct CDR3 sequences, 41% seen once, with around 13% in the top ten. To note about this clonotype: A read error is likely, as this CDR3 ends without the conserved phenylalanine or tryptophan.

This CDR3 has 14 amino acids. J gave up 2 bases and V 10 bases, and 7 bases lay outside the gene matches. The germline V gene has CDR1 MNHNY and CDR2 SVGAGI (reference sequence). The receptor was derived from a human donor with low-grade glioma or glioblastoma, undergoing nonglioma brain surgery, or in good health (not recorded which). J is TRBJ2-2 and V is TRBV6-6; 7 nucleotides agree with TRBD1. Material: glioma tissue, nonneoplastic brain tissue, or PBMCs (not recorded which). The CDR3 nucleotides are TGTGCCACCTCGGGACAGATAAACACCGGGGAGCTGTTTCTT. Translating it yields CATSGQINTGELFL.